These 5 T cell receptor beta chains originate from one sample sequenced in a study of blood T cells in healthy people across ages. Through a sample-barcoded 5' primer and a J-beta primer mix, a second PCR was run for roughly 7 to 11 cycles. MiXCR, applied by TCRdb to the 5' RACE reads, yields one record per CDR3 protein. The profile shows about 580,000 distinct CDR3 sequences, around 50% of them singletons. Source material: blood. The receptor set was obtained from a man older than 75 in good health.

The J gene is TRBJ1-2, the V gene TRBV5-1; a possible D gene is TRBD1 (5 bases). Germline CDR1 reads SGHRS; CDR2 reads YFSETQ. The V and J ends lost 4 bases and 4 bases respectively, with 17 bases between them. The CDR3 runs to 15 residues. CDR3: CASSIRGGDGYGYTF. In DNA, the CDR3 is TGCGCCAGCAGCATCCGTGGTGGGGACGGCTATGGCTACACCTTC.

The rearrangement joins TRBV7-2 to TRBJ1-4, with D unclear. Germline CDR1 is SGHTA and CDR2 is FQGNSA. With 6 bases removed from V and 0 bases from J, the gap between germline ends came to 5 bases. The CDR3 has 13 amino acids. CDR3: CASSRATNEKLFF. The CDR3 coding sequence is TGTGCCAGCAGTCGGGCAACTAATGAAAAACTGTTTTTT.

The chain employs TRBV7-2 and TRBJ2-5, with 14 bases aligning to TRBD2. Germline values: CDR1 SGHTA, CDR2 FQGNSA. Trimming took 4 bases from V and 5 from J; bases not matched to a gene: 6. The CDR3 is made up of 16 amino acids. Here the CDR3 reads CASSSTSGRARETQYF. CDR3 DNA: TGTGCCAGCAGCTCGACTAGCGGGAGGGCCCGGGAGACCCAGTACTTC.

This clonotype has a handful of counts. The CDR3 region is CSVRPGNEQFF. CDR3 bases: TGCAGCGTTAGGCCCGGCAATGAGCAGTTCTTC. The chain has TRBV29-1 and TRBJ2-1, with D hard to call. The CDR3 is 11 residues long. Trimming left V 5 bases short and J 6 bases short, with 8 bases between. From germline, CDR1 is SQVTM and CDR2 ANQGSEA.

The chain uses TRBV29-1 and TRBJ2-6; D is unresolved. Germline CDR1 SQVTM, CDR2 ANQGSEA. V gave up 7 bases and J gave up 4 bases, with 8 bases separating them. This CDR3 region has 12 residues. The CDR3 DNA follows: TGCAGCGCAAAATTCGGGGCCAACGTCCTGACTTTC. Translation: CSAKFGANVLTF. Filled out from reference TRBV29-1 and TRBJ2-6, the complete variable domain reads SAVISQKPSRDICQRGTSLTIQCQVDSQVTMMFWYRQQPGQSLTLIATANQGSEATYESGFVIDKFPISRPNLTFSTLTVSNMSPEDSSIYLCSAKFGANVLTFGAGSRLTVL.